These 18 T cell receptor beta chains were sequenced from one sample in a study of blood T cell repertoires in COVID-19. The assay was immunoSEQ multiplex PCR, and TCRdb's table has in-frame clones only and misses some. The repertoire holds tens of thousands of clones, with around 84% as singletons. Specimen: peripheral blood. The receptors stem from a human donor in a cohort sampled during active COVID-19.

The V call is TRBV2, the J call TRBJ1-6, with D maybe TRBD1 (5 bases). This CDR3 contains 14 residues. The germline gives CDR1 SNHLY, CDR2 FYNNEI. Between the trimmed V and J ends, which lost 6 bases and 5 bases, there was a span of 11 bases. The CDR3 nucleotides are TGTGCCAGCAGAGGGGTACCCAATAATTCACCCCTCCACTTT. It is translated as CASRGVPNNSPLHF.

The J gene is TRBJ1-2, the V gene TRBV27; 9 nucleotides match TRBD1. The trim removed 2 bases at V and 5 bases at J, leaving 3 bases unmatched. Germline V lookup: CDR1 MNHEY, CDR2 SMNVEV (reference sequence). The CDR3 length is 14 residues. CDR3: CASSLTGGGYGYTF. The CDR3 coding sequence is TGTGCCAGCAGTTTAACAGGGGGCGGGTATGGCTACACCTTC.

The CDR3 nucleotides read TGTGCCAGCAGCGTGGGACAGGGAGGCTCAATGACCCAGCATTTT. Protein: CASSVGQGGSMTQHF. V is TRBV7-2 and J is TRBJ1-5; TRBD1 matches 9 bases. Germline CDR1 SGHTA, CDR2 FQGNSA. This CDR3 region has 15 residues. After removal of 5 bases from V and 11 bases from J, the junction contained 13 bases not matched to a gene.

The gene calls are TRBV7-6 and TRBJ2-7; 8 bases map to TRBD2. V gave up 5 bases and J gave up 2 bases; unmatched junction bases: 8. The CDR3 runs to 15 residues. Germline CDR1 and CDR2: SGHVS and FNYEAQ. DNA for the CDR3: TGTGCCAGCAGCCCGGGACTAGGGGGACCCTACGAGCAGTACTTC. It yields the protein CASSPGLGGPYEQYF.

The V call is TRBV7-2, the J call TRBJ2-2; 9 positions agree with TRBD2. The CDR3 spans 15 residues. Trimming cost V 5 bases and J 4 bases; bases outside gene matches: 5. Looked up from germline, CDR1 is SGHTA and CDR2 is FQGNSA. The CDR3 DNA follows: TGTGCCAGCAGCCCTATAGCGGGGGCCACCGGGGAGCTGTTTTTT. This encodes CASSPIAGATGELFF.

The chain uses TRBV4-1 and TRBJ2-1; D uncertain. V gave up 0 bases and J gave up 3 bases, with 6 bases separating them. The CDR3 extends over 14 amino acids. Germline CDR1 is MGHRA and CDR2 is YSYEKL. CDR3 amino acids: CASSQDEDYNEQFF. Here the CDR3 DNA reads TGCGCCAGCAGCCAAGACGAGGACTACAATGAGCAGTTCTTC.

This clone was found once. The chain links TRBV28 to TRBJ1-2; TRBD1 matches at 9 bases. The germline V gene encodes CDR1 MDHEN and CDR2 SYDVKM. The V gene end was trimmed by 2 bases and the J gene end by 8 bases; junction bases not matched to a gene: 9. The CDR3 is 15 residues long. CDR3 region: CASSLAGDRVFGYTF. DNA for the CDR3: TGTGCCAGCAGTTTAGCCGGGGACAGGGTGTTCGGCTACACCTTC.

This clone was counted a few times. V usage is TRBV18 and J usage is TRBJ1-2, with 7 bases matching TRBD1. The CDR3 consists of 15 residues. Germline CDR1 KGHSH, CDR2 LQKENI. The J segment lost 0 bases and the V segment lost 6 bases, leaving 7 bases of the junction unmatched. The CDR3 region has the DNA TGTGCCAGCTCGCCGGACAGGACTCCTAACTATGGCTACACCTTC. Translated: CASSPDRTPNYGYTF.

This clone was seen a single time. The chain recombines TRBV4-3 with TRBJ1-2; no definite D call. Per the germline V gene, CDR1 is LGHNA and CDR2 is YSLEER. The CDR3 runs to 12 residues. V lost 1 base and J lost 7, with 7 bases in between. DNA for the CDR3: TGCGCCAGCAGCCAAGGGCTAGCTGGCTACACCTTC. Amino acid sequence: CASSQGLAGYTF.

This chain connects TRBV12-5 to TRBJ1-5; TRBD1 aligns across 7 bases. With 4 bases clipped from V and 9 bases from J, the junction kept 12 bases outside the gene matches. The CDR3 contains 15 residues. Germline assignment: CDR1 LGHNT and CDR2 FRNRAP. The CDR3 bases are TGTGCTAGTGGTTCCGCCCTCGGGACAGTTGGGCCCCAGCATTTT. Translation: CASGSALGTVGPQHF.

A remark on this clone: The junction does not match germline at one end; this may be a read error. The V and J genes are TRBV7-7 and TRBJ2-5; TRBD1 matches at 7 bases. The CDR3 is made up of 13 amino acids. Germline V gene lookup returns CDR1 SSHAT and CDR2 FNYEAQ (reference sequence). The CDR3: CASSLGGWETQYF. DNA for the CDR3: TGTGCTAGCAGCTTAGGGGGCTGGGAGACCCAGTACTTC.

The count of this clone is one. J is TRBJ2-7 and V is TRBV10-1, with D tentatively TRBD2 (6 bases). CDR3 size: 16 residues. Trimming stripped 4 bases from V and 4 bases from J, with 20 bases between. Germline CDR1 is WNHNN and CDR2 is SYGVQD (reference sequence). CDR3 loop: CASSGKSGTYTYEQYF. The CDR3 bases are TGCGCCAGCAGTGGGAAATCCGGGACTTACACTTACGAGCAGTACTTC.

For the CDR3, the DNA is TGCGCCAGCAGCCCGGAGAGCGGGACCACAGAGACCCAGTACTTC. Translation: CASSPESGTTETQYF. The chain has TRBV5-1 and TRBJ2-5; 7 bases line up with TRBD2. CDR3 size: 15 residues. The trim removed 4 bases at V and 4 bases at J, leaving 10 bases unmatched. Germline V lookup: CDR1 SGHRS, CDR2 YFSETQ.

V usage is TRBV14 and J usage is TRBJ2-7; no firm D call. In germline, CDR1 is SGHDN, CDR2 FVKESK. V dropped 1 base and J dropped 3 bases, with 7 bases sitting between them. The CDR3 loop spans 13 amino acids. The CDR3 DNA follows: TGTGCCAGCAGCCAAGCTGACAACTACGAGCAGTACTTC. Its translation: CASSQADNYEQYF.

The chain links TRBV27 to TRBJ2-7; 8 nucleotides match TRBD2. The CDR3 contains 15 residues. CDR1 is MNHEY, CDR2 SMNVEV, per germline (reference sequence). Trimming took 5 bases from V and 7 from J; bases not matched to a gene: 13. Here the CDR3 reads CASSPTGTSNGEQYF. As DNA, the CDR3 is TGTGCCAGCAGTCCGACCGGGACTAGTAATGGGGAGCAGTACTTC.

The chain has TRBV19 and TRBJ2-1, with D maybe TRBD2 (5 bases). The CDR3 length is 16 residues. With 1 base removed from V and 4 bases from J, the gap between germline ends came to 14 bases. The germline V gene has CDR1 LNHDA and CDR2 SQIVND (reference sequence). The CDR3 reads CASSIAGSSQYNEQFF. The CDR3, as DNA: TGTGCCAGTAGTATAGCGGGATCCTCCCAATACAATGAGCAGTTCTTC.

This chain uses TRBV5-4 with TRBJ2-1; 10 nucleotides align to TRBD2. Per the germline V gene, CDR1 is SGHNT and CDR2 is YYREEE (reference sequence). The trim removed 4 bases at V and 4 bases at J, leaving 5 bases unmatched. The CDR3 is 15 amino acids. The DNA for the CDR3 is TGTGCCAGCAGCGTCACTAGCGGGACATACAATGAGCAGTTCTTC. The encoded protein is CASSVTSGTYNEQFF.

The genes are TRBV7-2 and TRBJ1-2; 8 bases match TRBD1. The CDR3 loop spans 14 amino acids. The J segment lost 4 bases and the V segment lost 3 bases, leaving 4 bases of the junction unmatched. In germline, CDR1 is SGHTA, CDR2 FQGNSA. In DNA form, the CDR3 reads TGTGCCAGCAGCTTCGACAGGGGCAGCTATGGCTACACCTTC. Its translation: CASSFDRGSYGYTF.